This entry is about one TCR beta chain. No antigen is known for it. No base-level quality is on record; no much larger clone is a single base apart. The data belong to a study of blood T cell repertoires in COVID-19 (dated by TCRdb to about 2020). Some background on the complete study: Samples covering the acute and convalescent phases of COVID-19 were provided by collaborators in the United States, Italy and Spain. The prospective study material was composed of cDNA or gDNA derived from T cells, B-cell-depleted T cells, or PBMCs. Subjects who had been exposed to COVID-19, were actively infected with it, or had recovered from it provided the deeply sampled blood TCRbeta repertoires that made up the dataset. The repertoires were released in a freely available public database intended as a resource for research on the immune response to SARS-CoV-2. The samples were drawn from the first 160 participants of the ongoing ImmuneRACE study and from 1,254 subjects provided by 6 global collaborators. Nearly every sample came with metadata listing a de-identified subject ID, COVID-19 status, age in years and sex. Where HLA class I and class II types were available, the types were taken from metadata supplied by the sample provider, not from assay-based typing. Broad study findings and their caveats: The amount of clinical and demographic metadata varied by source and participant and was provided uncurated.

V is cut by 5 bases and J by 6 bases, and the space between the germline ends is 20 bases. The CDR3 runs 16 residues from the cysteine to the phenylalanine. Only the CDR3 DNA is retained, 48 bases long and in frame from the first base. From the germline V gene, CDR1 is SGHVS and CDR2 is FNYEAQ. A second Seattle source provided samples from volunteer blood donors who had recovered from COVID-19. Whole blood was collected in K2EDTA tubes by collaborating institutions according to the institutions' own protocols. For TCRbeta analysis, collaborators shipped samples in one of three forms: frozen whole blood, isolated PBMCs, or DNA extracted from either of those sample types. TCRbeta CDR3 regions were amplified from genomic DNA using the immunoSEQ Assay, a bias-controlled multiplex PCR. In the authors' own workflow: Within the assay, amplification of reference gene primers was used to estimate how many nucleated cells each sample contained. Sequence reads were collapsed and filtered to measure the absolute abundance of every unique TCRbeta CDR3 rearrangement. For each sample, productive Simpson clonality was calculated by taking the square root of Simpson's diversity index across productive rearrangements. TCRdb stores this immuneACCESS table with in-frame sequences only. Part of the clones is absent; in the studies checked, under half of the shortfall reflects unresolved V genes, and no reason is known for the rest. V and J calls plus clone size are reproduced from that table; the DNA served to infer D and trimming. The sample table lists around 240,000 clones, 75% to 90% of them with a count of one. The ten largest account for approximately 3% of the sample.

Sequencing used peripheral blood. In this chain, TRBV7-6 is recombined with TRBJ1-5, and possibly TRBD1, on 5 matching bases. The receptor's source is a woman aged 30 to 39 who had recovered from COVID-19. The CDR3 sequence is CASSEEARGWGQPQHF. DNA sequence: TGTGCCAGCAGCGAAGAAGCAAGGGGCTGGGGTCAGCCCCAGCATTTT.